This TCR beta chain was identified in a study of control samples from healthy donors and cancer patients. TCRdb's copy holds only in-frame clones and misses some; the assay was immunoSEQ multiplex PCR. The sample lists some 150,000 clones, around 91% occurring once. This clone appeared a single time. Germline V gene sequence: CDR1 MNHEY, CDR2 SMNVEV (reference sequence). CDR3 length equals 16 residues. The trim removed 1 base at V and 3 bases at J, leaving 3 bases unmatched. The clonotype was recovered from a woman aged 25 to 45 in good health. The gene calls are TRBV27 and TRBJ2-3; 11 positions agree with TRBD2. The specimen was blood. CDR3 loop: CASSLFSGGATDTQYF. The DNA of the CDR3 is TGTGCCAGCAGTTTATTTAGCGGGGGGGCAACAGATACGCAGTATTTT.